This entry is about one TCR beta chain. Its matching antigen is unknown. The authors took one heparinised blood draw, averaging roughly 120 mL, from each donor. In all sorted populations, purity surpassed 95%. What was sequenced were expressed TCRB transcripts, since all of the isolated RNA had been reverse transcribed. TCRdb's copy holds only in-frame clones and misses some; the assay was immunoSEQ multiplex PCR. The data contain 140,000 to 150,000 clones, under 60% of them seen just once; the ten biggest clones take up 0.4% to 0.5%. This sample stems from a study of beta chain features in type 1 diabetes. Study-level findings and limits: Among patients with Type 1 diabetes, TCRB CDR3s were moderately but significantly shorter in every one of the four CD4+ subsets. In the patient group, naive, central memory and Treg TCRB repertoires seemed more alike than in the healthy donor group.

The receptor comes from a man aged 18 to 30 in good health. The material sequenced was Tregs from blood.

The CDR3 coding sequence is TGTGCCAGCAGTTTAGGGGGGATGAGTCGCAATGAGCAGTTCTTC. Encoded protein: CASSLGGMSRNEQFF. The genes are TRBV28 and TRBJ2-1, with D perhaps TRBD2 (6 bases). CDR3 length: 15 residues. Germline-derived CDR1 and CDR2 are MDHEN and SYDVKM. The ends were cut back, 2 bases at V and 6 bases at J, with 14 bases in the middle.